This T cell receptor (beta chain) was recovered during a study of long-term antiretroviral therapy in people with HIV. Study-wide findings and caveats: Within the repertoire, clones expanded before ART were dominant at all time points. Post-ART samples showed increased diversity that remained below transplant donor control levels.

CDR3 length equals 16 residues. Trimming removed 0 bases from V and 2 bases from J; junction bases left unmatched: 4. CDR1 and CDR2 (germline): SGHVS, FNYEAQ. Run at survey level, the immunoSEQ assay was version v3.0. The target of sequencing was 40,000-50,000 T-cell genomes per sample. The table came from immunoSEQ multiplex PCR; TCRdb's copy has only in-frame clones and leaves some out. Of over 25,000 clones in the sample, 80% to 85% were seen once. Notes on this clone: Its specificity is unknown.

The material was unsorted PBMCs, obtained around 2.8 years after starting antiretroviral therapy. This sequence was found in a man aged 25-40 years with HIV. The chain links TRBV7-6 to TRBJ2-4; TRBD2 matches at 7 bases. The DNA for the CDR3 is TGTGCCAGCAGCTTAGCTGGGGGGGGGTCCAAAAACATTCAGTACTTC. This gives the protein CASSLAGGGSKNIQYF.